This T cell receptor beta chain comes out of a study of T cells in Graves' hyperthyroidism and ophthalmopathy (dated by TCRdb to between 2017 and 2020). In terms of the full investigation: Peripheral blood was sampled at the time of initial diagnosis, prior to any treatment. TCR V-J signatures able to tell the groups apart were searched for in a discovery cohort of 90 to 100 patients, of whom around 42 had Graves' ophthalmopathy and around 58 had stable Graves' hyperthyroidism. Whether ophthalmopathy could be predicted prospectively was tested in an independent validation cohort made up of approximately 19 hyperthyroidism patients plus 17 patients who later progressed to ophthalmopathy. The roughly 100 discovery patients were randomly divided into training and test sets at a 7:3 ratio. In addition, the study compared T-cell repertoires in thyroid tissue and in blood from about six Graves' hyperthyroidism patients. After blood sampling, hyperthyroidism patients were treated with methimazole at a starting dose of 30 mg daily, and ophthalmopathy patients were treated with high-dose intravenous methylprednisolone. The paper reports TCR Vbeta CDR3 sequencing of approximately 140 peripheral blood samples: approximately 41 ophthalmopathy, fewer than 85 hyperthyroidism and approximately 17 progressor patients.

Points on this clonotype: Its antigen remains undetermined. The input lacks base qualities; no much larger clone sits a single base away.

What the work shows at the level of the full study, not this receptor alone: In validation, the model predicted progression to ophthalmopathy with approximately 71% sensitivity and less than 80% specificity, a median of about 6 months before onset. Blood samples also contained most of the expanded thyroid clonotypes (frequency above 0.001), which suggests that blood repertoires may reflect thyroid immune responses. In cross-validation, a model built on a 13 V-J signature told ophthalmopathy apart from stable hyperthyroidism with about 90% sensitivity and about 81% specificity, and in testing the same model reached 80%/75%. No statistical method was used to fix the sample size in advance, and group allocation was not hidden from the investigators.

In the ophthalmopathy patients, disease was moderately to severely active, with a Clinical Activity Score of 3 or more, a NOSPECS grade of 4 or more, and a duration of less than 3 months. Exclusion was applied to patients with uncontrolled infections, other autoimmune diseases, pregnancy or lactation. Diagnoses were based on clinical symptoms, serum thyroxine and TRAb, thyroid ultrasound and orbital computed tomography. PBMCs were isolated from around 10 ml of fresh peripheral blood by Ficoll-Paque density gradient centrifugation. Total RNA was extracted with Trizol reagent, and quality was checked on an Agilent 2100 Bioanalyzer. The CDR3 starts with the cysteine, ends with the phenylalanine, and has 16 residues. The CDR3 DNA has 48 bases and is translated from base 1. At the junction V is shortened by 4 bases and J by 0 bases; bases outside the gene matches: 6. From a lookup of the germline V gene, CDR1 and CDR2 are MGHRA and YSYEKL.

TCR beta CDR3 regions were amplified from RNA transcripts. For the first round of RT-PCR on the TCR CDR3, the HTBI primer set was used together with the Qiagen OneStep RT-PCR kit. The libraries were constructed in a second round of multiplex PCR and then size-selected and purified. Libraries were sequenced paired-end with 100 bp reads on an Illumina HiSeq2000. Per the authors' processing: SOAPnuke was used to process the raw data, with reads discarded if the reads contained adapters or uncalled bases, had a mean Phred below 15, or lacked an exact constant-primer or identifier match. High-quality paired reads were merged using COPE v1.2.5, and each unique nucleotide sequence was defined as a clonotype. MiTCR v1.1 was used to align the clonotypes against IMGT TRBV, TRBD and TRBJ reference segments. Analysis was restricted to V-J combinations with a frequency above 0.0001, which covered approximately 99% of repertoires. A TCS score was defined as the ratio between F50 (clonal expansion) and ExV (chaos), using BLOSUM62-based TCRdist between CDR3 peptides within each V-J. Welch's t-statistics and random forest reduced 450 to 600 V-J features to roughly 13, which were used in a naive Bayes classifier (R e1071). Thyroid-blood repertoire similarity was quantified with the Morisita-Horn index. TCRdb cleaned the public reads at Q25 with fastp, built clones with MiXCR and kept in-frame beta chains. Rows are combined by CDR3 protein, so each entry shows the most common genes and DNA. TCRdb's processing, not the authors' own work, is the source of the V and J calls. The sample has 640,000 or so distinct CDR3 sequences on record, about 14% of them singletons. The top ten clones comprise roughly 4.5% of the sample.

This sequence originates from a middle-aged woman with Graves' ophthalmopathy. Recombination connected TRBV4-1 to TRBJ2-7, with 10 central nucleotides matching TRBD1. Input material: blood. The CDR3: CASSRPGQGSSYEQYF. The nucleotide sequence is given as TGCGCCAGCAGCCGCCCGGGACAGGGGAGCTCCTACGAGCAGTACTTC.